The 18 T cell receptor beta chains reported below all come from one sample, sequenced in a study of human T cells and chemical hapten exposure. In TCRdb, the RACE reads were re-called with MiXCR into one record per CDR3 protein. The data show some 350,000 distinct CDR3 sequences, around 6% seen once. Sample time point: patch test 2, 6 weeks after DPC sensitization. Treatment noted: therapeutic diphenylcyclopropenone sensitization with weekly scalp DPC. The specimen was whole blood, collected in connection with sensitization to the hapten diphenylcyclopropenone (DPC). Receptors were obtained from a woman between 18 and 29 years old with alopecia areata. Some clones in this sample may be carry-over from other donors' samples.

This clonotype was seen a few times. The chain joins TRBV10-3 to TRBJ1-5; possible D gene TRBD1, 6 bases. CDR1 is ENHRY and CDR2 is SYGVKD in the germline V gene. V was clipped by 2 bases and J by 1 base, with 12 bases between them. This CDR3 spans 16 amino acids. CDR3 region: CAISEGQGLSNQPQHF. CDR3 DNA: TGTGCCATCAGTGAGGGGCAGGGGCTGAGCAATCAGCCCCAGCATTTT.

This chain connects TRBV20-1 to TRBJ2-5, with D possibly matching TRBD2 (5 bases). V lost 4 bases to trimming and J lost 4 bases, with 16 bases between them. Germline values: CDR1 DFQATT, CDR2 SNEGSKA (reference sequence). This CDR3 spans 14 amino acids. Here the CDR3 reads CSATHGNEGETQYF. The CDR3 coding sequence is TGCAGTGCTACTCACGGGAATGAAGGAGAGACCCAGTACTTC.

The chain links TRBV6-5 to TRBJ1-5; no reliable D call. V was clipped by 4 bases and J by 7 bases, with 11 bases between them. Germline V lookup: CDR1 MNHEY, CDR2 SVGAGI. This CDR3 is built from 13 residues. CDR3 DNA sequence: TGTGCCAGCAGTTCCCTACTCGACCAGCCCCAGCATTTT. Amino acid sequence: CASSSLLDQPQHF.

The chain carries TRBV4-3 and TRBJ2-7; maybe TRBD1 (6 bases). The length of the CDR3 is 15 residues. The ends were cut back, 4 bases at V and 3 bases at J, with 16 bases in the middle. CDR1 and CDR2 from the germline V gene are LGHNA and YSLEER. CDR3 bases: TGCGCCAGCAGCCGGGAACGGACAGCTTACTACGAGCAGTACTTC. It yields the protein CASSRERTAYYEQYF.

In its sample, this clonotype was seen a few times. J is TRBJ2-1 and V is TRBV12-3 or TRBV12-4; no clear D gene. V was clipped by 4 bases and J by 3 bases, with 10 bases between them. The CDR3 has 14 amino acids. The chain's CDR3 is CASSYSGFYNEQFF. DNA of the CDR3: TGTGCCAGCAGTTACTCCGGGTTCTACAATGAGCAGTTCTTC.

This chain uses TRBV20-1 with TRBJ1-5; D remains unclear. Trimming left V 4 bases short and J 0 bases short, with 13 bases between. Germline V gives CDR1 DFQATT, CDR2 SNEGSKA (reference sequence). The CDR3 is made up of 15 amino acids. CDR3 bases: TGCAGTGCTACCCGAACTGGGAGTAGCAATCAGCCCCAGCATTTT. Its protein is CSATRTGSSNQPQHF.

V and J are TRBV20-1 and TRBJ2-2, with 8 bases fitting TRBD1. CDR1 DFQATT and CDR2 SNEGSKA come from the germline V gene (reference sequence). The junction had 10 bases not matched to a gene; V was cut back by 3 bases and J by 4 bases. CDR3 length: 16 amino acids. CDR3 sequence (DNA): TGCAGTGCTAGTATTGGGAGGACAGGGACCACCGGGGAGCTGTTTTTT. As protein: CSASIGRTGTTGELFF.

This clonotype was found many times. This chain connects TRBV29-1 to TRBJ1-1; D is uncertain. Germline-derived CDR1 and CDR2 are SQVTM and ANQGSEA. The CDR3 consists of 14 residues. V lost 3 bases, J lost 10 bases, and 21 bases lay in between. The CDR3 nucleotides are TGCAGCGTTGAGGGGAAAGCAGCTTGGGGAGCAGCTTTCTTT. It translates to CSVEGKAAWGAAFF.

The chain couples TRBV10-3 to TRBJ2-7, with D possibly being TRBD1 (6 bases). The CDR3 is 16 amino acids. Trimming stripped 0 bases from V and 2 bases from J, with 14 bases between. Per germline, CDR1 ENHRY and CDR2 SYGVKD. The CDR3 DNA follows: TGTGCCATCAGTGAGTCTACAGGGCTGGTGACCTACGAGCAGTACTTC. It is translated as CAISESTGLVTYEQYF.

This chain uses TRBV20-1 with TRBJ2-3, with D possibly TRBD1 on 8 matching bases. V shed 5 bases and J shed 4 bases, with 16 bases lying between them. Germline lookup yields CDR1 DFQATT and CDR2 SNEGSKA (reference sequence). This CDR3 has 14 amino acids. The CDR3 nucleotides read TGCAGTGCTGGGACAGGCCGGGGGGCAGATACGCAGTATTTT. Translated: CSAGTGRGADTQYF.

J is TRBJ1-2 and V is TRBV27, with a possible D match to TRBD1 (5 bases). Looked up from germline, CDR1 is MNHEY and CDR2 is SMNVEV (reference sequence). The CDR3 has 15 residues. V shed 2 bases and J shed 4 bases, with 14 bases lying between them. CDR3 residues: CASSLGAGRIYGYTF. CDR3 coding DNA: TGTGCCAGCAGTTTAGGAGCAGGGAGGATCTATGGCTACACCTTC.

This clonotype has at least ten counts. This chain links TRBV6-5 with TRBJ1-2; TRBD1 might be the D (6 bases). The V gene lost 5 bases and the J gene lost 3 bases, with 7 bases spanning the gap. This CDR3 spans 12 amino acids. Per the germline V gene, CDR1 is MNHEY and CDR2 is SVGAGI. The CDR3 bases are TGTGCCAGCAGTGACAGGCACTATGGCTACACCTTC. Translation: CASSDRHYGYTF.

In this sample, this clonotype turned up many times. The chain has TRBV6-6 and TRBJ1-2, with D perhaps matching TRBD1 (6 bases). Germline CDR1 reads MNHNY; CDR2 reads SVGAGI (reference sequence). The CDR3 has 14 amino acids. V lost 4 bases, J lost 4 bases, and 13 bases lay in between. The CDR3, as DNA: TGTGCCAGCAGTTCCGGACAGCCTCTCTATGGCTACACCTTC. Translated: CASSSGQPLYGYTF.

This clonotype appeared a few times. The chain joins TRBV6-1 to TRBJ2-7, with 16 positions matching TRBD2. This CDR3 is built from 16 residues. Germline CDR1 reads MNHNS; CDR2 reads SASEGT. After removal of 0 bases from V and 7 bases from J, the junction contained 3 bases not matched to a gene. The CDR3 spells CASSEAGLAGGPEQYF. The CDR3 DNA follows: TGTGCCAGCAGTGAAGCGGGACTAGCGGGGGGGCCTGAGCAGTACTTC.

This clonotype was seen more than once but under ten times. This chain connects TRBV5-1 to TRBJ2-5; D call uncertain. The CDR3 has 16 residues. V lost 4 bases and J 3 bases, leaving 19 bases between the germline ends. Germline-derived CDR1 and CDR2 are SGHRS and YFSETQ. The chain's CDR3 is CASSLERGRAEETQYF. CDR3 sequence (DNA): TGCGCCAGCAGCCTTGAGAGAGGCCGCGCTGAAGAGACCCAGTACTTC.

This clonotype was seen many times. V usage is TRBV7-9 and J usage is TRBJ1-6; 11 bases are shared with TRBD1. This CDR3 is 13 amino acids long. Germline CDR1 reads SEHNR; CDR2 reads FQNEAQ (reference sequence). The ends lost 8 bases at V and 7 bases at J; junction bases unmatched: 1. Here the CDR3 DNA reads TGTGCCAGCGGGACAGGGGGGAATTCACCCCTCCACTTT. As protein: CASGTGGNSPLHF.

This clonotype was picked up many times. The V and J genes are TRBV6-5 and TRBJ1-1, with D possibly matching TRBD1 (5 bases). Germline values: CDR1 MNHEY, CDR2 SVGAGI. The germline V and J ends were trimmed by 6 bases and 1 base, with 15 bases remaining between them. The CDR3 spans 15 residues. The CDR3 sequence is CASRPTTGPNTEAFF. Written as DNA, the CDR3 is TGTGCCAGCAGACCTACTACAGGCCCGAACACTGAAGCTTTCTTT.

There are a few counts of this clonotype. The J gene is TRBJ1-6, the V gene TRBV4-2; TRBD1 matches 7 bases. This CDR3 contains 15 residues. With V trimmed by 4 bases and J by 9 bases, 9 bases remained unmatched. CDR1 is LGHNA, CDR2 YNFKEQ, per germline. CDR3: CASSRDQGVGSPLHF. The DNA for the CDR3 is TGTGCCAGCAGCCGCGACCAGGGGGTAGGTTCACCCCTCCACTTT.